This is a list of T cell receptor beta chains from one sample in a study of blood T cell repertoires in COVID-19. Clones were read by immunoSEQ multiplex PCR, and TCRdb kept only the in-frame ones, dropping some. The sample consists of a few hundred thousand clones, more than 75% of them appearing once. Sequencing input: peripheral blood. These receptors were taken from a middle-aged man with acute or convalescent COVID-19. The CDR3 runs from the conserved cysteine through the conserved F or W. Each record gives: clone size, V gene, D gene, J gene, CDR3 protein, CDR3 DNA. A D gene is named only where the DNA matches it firmly. The listing skips clone size in some rows; elsewhere it reads once, few, many or a size class.

clone_size: once
v_call: TRBV19
d_call: -
j_call: TRBJ2-5
cdr3_aa: CASSSLGAETQYF
cdr3_nt: TGTGCCAGTAGTTCGTTGGGGGCAGAGACCCAGTACTTC

clone_size: -
v_call: TRBV6-5
d_call: TRBD1
j_call: TRBJ1-4
cdr3_aa: CASRYDRALYEEKLFF
cdr3_nt: TGTGCCAGCAGGTACGACAGGGCCCTGTATGAGGAAAAACTGTTTTTT

clone_size: -
v_call: TRBV3-1/TRBV3-2
d_call: -
j_call: TRBJ1-6
cdr3_aa: CASSATQGRRSPLHF
cdr3_nt: TGTGCCAGCAGCGCCACACAGGGAAGAAGGTCACCCCTCCACTTT

clone_size: -
v_call: TRBV7-2
d_call: -
j_call: TRBJ2-1
cdr3_aa: CASSSSGTLTYNEQFF
cdr3_nt: TGTGCCAGCAGCTCTTCCGGGACATTGACTTACAATGAGCAGTTCTTC

clone_size: -
v_call: TRBV23-1
d_call: TRBD1
j_call: TRBJ2-1
cdr3_aa: CASSQSGDSSTYNEQFF
cdr3_nt: TGCGCCAGCAGTCAATCGGGGGACAGTTCAACATACAATGAGCAGTTCTTC

clone_size: -
v_call: TRBV7-2
d_call: -
j_call: TRBJ1-4
cdr3_aa: CASSPHRSEKLFF
cdr3_nt: TGTGCCAGCAGCCCACACCGATCCGAAAAACTGTTTTTT

clone_size: few
v_call: TRBV7-8
d_call: TRBD1
j_call: TRBJ2-5
cdr3_aa: CASSLVGQGARETQYF
cdr3_nt: TGTGCCAGCAGCTTAGTCGGACAGGGGGCTAGAGAGACCCAGTACTTC

clone_size: -
v_call: TRBV5-8
d_call: -
j_call: TRBJ1-3
cdr3_aa: CASSKLTSGNTIYF
cdr3_nt: TGTGCCAGCAGTAAGCTAACCTCTGGAAACACCATATATTTT

clone_size: -
v_call: TRBV18
d_call: -
j_call: TRBJ2-2
cdr3_aa: CASSPKGEVNTGELFF
cdr3_nt: TGTGCCAGCTCACCTAAGGGAGAGGTTAACACCGGGGAGCTGTTTTTT

clone_size: -
v_call: TRBV2
d_call: TRBD1
j_call: TRBJ1-3
cdr3_aa: CASGTGWTGNTIYF
cdr3_nt: TGTGCCAGTGGGACAGGCTGGACTGGAAACACCATATATTTT

clone_size: -
v_call: TRBV12-3/TRBV12-4
d_call: -
j_call: TRBJ1-6
cdr3_aa: CASSMTNSPLHF
cdr3_nt: TGTGCCAGCAGCATGACAAATTCACCCCTCCACTTT

clone_size: -
v_call: TRBV5-1
d_call: TRBD2
j_call: TRBJ2-7
cdr3_aa: CASSLVPAGARPAAEQYF
cdr3_nt: TGCGCCAGCAGCTTGGTTCCAGCGGGGGCCCGCCCGGCTGCGGAGCAGTACTTC

clone_size: -
v_call: TRBV10-2
d_call: TRBD1
j_call: TRBJ2-3
cdr3_aa: CASSDFTGGTDTQYF
cdr3_nt: TGCGCCAGCAGTGATTTCACAGGGGGCACAGATACGCAGTATTTT

clone_size: -
v_call: TRBV3-1/TRBV3-2
d_call: TRBD1
j_call: TRBJ1-4
cdr3_aa: CASSRQGNEKLFF
cdr3_nt: TGTGCCAGCAGTCGACAGGGTAATGAAAAACTGTTTTTT

clone_size: -
v_call: TRBV7-9
d_call: TRBD1
j_call: TRBJ2-1
cdr3_aa: CASSLDPGGSISGQFF
cdr3_nt: TGTGCCAGCAGCTTAGACCCAGGGGGCTCCATTTCGGGGCAGTTCTTC

clone_size: once
v_call: TRBV14
d_call: -
j_call: TRBJ1-1
cdr3_aa: CASSQFMNTEAFF
cdr3_nt: TGTGCCAGCAGCCAATTTATGAACACTGAAGCTTTCTTT

clone_size: -
v_call: TRBV4-1
d_call: TRBD2
j_call: TRBJ2-5
cdr3_aa: CASSQDLRGVAGAWETQYF
cdr3_nt: TGCGCCAGCAGCCAAGACCTTCGCGGGGTAGCGGGGGCCTGGGAGACCCAGTACTTC

clone_size: -
v_call: TRBV3-1/TRBV3-2
d_call: TRBD1
j_call: TRBJ1-5
cdr3_aa: CASSRSGTDSNQPQHF
cdr3_nt: TGTGCCAGCAGCCGGAGTGGGACAGATAGCAATCAGCCCCAGCATTTT

clone_size: -
v_call: TRBV2
d_call: -
j_call: TRBJ2-7
cdr3_aa: CASSEQGEGYEQYF
cdr3_nt: TGTGCCAGCAGCGAACAGGGTGAAGGCTACGAGCAGTACTTC

clone_size: -
v_call: TRBV2
d_call: TRBD2
j_call: TRBJ2-1
cdr3_aa: CASRLPGTSYPREQFF
cdr3_nt: TGTGCCAGCAGACTGCCCGGGACTAGCTACCCTAGGGAGCAGTTCTTC